The entry that follows covers one TCR beta chain sequence. CDR3 length: 14 residues. Per germline, CDR1 SGHRS and CDR2 YFSETQ. V trimming: 4 bases; J trimming: 8 bases; junction bases outside the gene matches: 9. TCRdb keeps only in-frame clones here, not all; method: immunoSEQ multiplex PCR. The repertoire holds roughly 80,000 clones, 82% seen once, with more than 10% in the top ten. This sample was included in a study of blood T cell repertoires in COVID-19. Study-wide context: Acute and convalescent COVID-19 specimens originated in the United States, Italy and Spain.

The material sequenced was peripheral blood. This clonotype was obtained from a man aged 80 or over with acute or convalescent COVID-19. This chain uses TRBV5-1 with TRBJ2-3; 8 bases line up with TRBD2. CDR3 residues: CASSEEIAGTTQYF. The DNA of the CDR3 is TGCGCCAGCAGCGAGGAAATAGCGGGAACTACGCAGTATTTT.